This T cell receptor (beta chain) was captured by sequencing in a study of blood T cell repertoires in COVID-19. Study in general: Sample material is recorded as cDNA or gDNA derived from T cells, B-cell-depleted T cells, or PBMCs.

Germline values: CDR1 LGHNT, CDR2 FRNRAP. The CDR3 spans 11 residues. Trimming stripped 7 bases from V and 2 bases from J, with 5 bases between. As processed by the authors: Amplifying reference gene primers gave estimates of nucleated cell counts. The data were produced by immunoSEQ multiplex PCR, yet TCRdb's version contains in-frame clones alone and is incomplete. V and J calls plus clone size are reproduced from that table; the DNA served to infer D and trimming. The repertoire holds about 140,000 clones, with over 60% as singletons. Sample: peripheral blood. The receptor comes from a woman in her forties or fifties with active or convalescent COVID-19. The chain is built from TRBV12-5 and TRBJ1-1; D uncertain. This CDR3 reads CASAYNTEAFF. The CDR3 bases are TGTGCTAGTGCCTATAACACTGAAGCTTTCTTT.